This is a list of T cell receptor beta chains from one sample in a study of T cells in Graves' hyperthyroidism and ophthalmopathy. One entry per CDR3 protein, called by TCRdb with MiXCR from the multiplex PCR reads. Of around 600,000 distinct CDR3 sequences listed, roughly 46% were seen once; the top ten hold under 8.5%. The source material was peripheral blood or thyroid tissue (not recorded which). These receptors were collected from an adult man with Graves' disease, either hyperthyroidism or ophthalmopathy (not recorded which). CDR3s include the opening cysteine and the closing phenylalanine or tryptophan. Fields, in order: D gene, clone size, J gene, V gene, CDR3 DNA, CDR3 protein. D genes are given only for firm matches. The size of a clone is reported for some rows only, either as once, few or many, or as a class for expanded clones.

D gene: -
clone size: many
J gene: TRBJ2-6
V gene: TRBV6-5
CDR3 DNA: TGTGCCAGCAGTTACAGGCCCTCTGGGGCCAACGTCCTGACTTTC
CDR3 protein: CASSYRPSGANVLTF

D gene: -
clone size: many
J gene: TRBJ1-1
V gene: TRBV19
CDR3 DNA: TGCGCCAGCAGCATCGGGACAGAAGCTTTCTTT
CDR3 protein: CASSIGTEAFF

D gene: TRBD1
clone size: -
J gene: TRBJ1-2
V gene: TRBV7-9
CDR3 DNA: TGTGCCAGCAGCTTGGTCAGGACAGGGAGGCCCTATGGCTACACCTTC
CDR3 protein: CASSLVRTGRPYGYTF

D gene: TRBD1
clone size: -
J gene: TRBJ1-3
V gene: TRBV15
CDR3 DNA: TGTGCCACCCAGGGGGCCCATGGCTACACCATATATTTT
CDR3 protein: CATQGAHGYTIYF

D gene: TRBD1
clone size: many
J gene: TRBJ1-5
V gene: TRBV2
CDR3 DNA: TGTGCCAGCACCGAAGGCGCGGACAGGGGCCATCGTCAGCCCCAGCATTTT
CDR3 protein: CASTEGADRGHRQPQHF

D gene: -
clone size: -
J gene: TRBJ1-5
V gene: TRBV7-8
CDR3 DNA: TGCGCCAGCAGTGACAGGCTCAATCAGCCCCAGCATTTT
CDR3 protein: CASSDRLNQPQHF

D gene: -
clone size: -
J gene: TRBJ2-7
V gene: TRBV15
CDR3 DNA: TGTGCCACCAGCAGAGCCCCGCCCGAGCAGTACTTC
CDR3 protein: CATSRAPPEQYF

D gene: -
clone size: -
J gene: TRBJ1-5
V gene: TRBV2
CDR3 DNA: TGTGCCAGCAGTACCCTAAAGGGGTCCTGGAGCAATCAGCCCCAGCATTTT
CDR3 protein: CASSTLKGSWSNQPQHF

D gene: TRBD1
clone size: few
J gene: TRBJ1-1
V gene: TRBV5-1
CDR3 DNA: TGCGCCAGCAGCTTGGAGGGGGCGCTGGGCACTGAAGCTTTCTTT
CDR3 protein: CASSLEGALGTEAFF

D gene: TRBD2
clone size: -
J gene: TRBJ2-7
V gene: TRBV29-1
CDR3 DNA: TGCAGCGTGACGGGAAGCGGGAGAGTGTACGAGCAGTACTTC
CDR3 protein: CSVTGSGRVYEQYF

D gene: -
clone size: many
J gene: TRBJ1-1
V gene: TRBV12-3/TRBV12-4
CDR3 DNA: TGTGCCAGCAGTCTAAGAGGAATGAACACTGAAGCTTTCTTT
CDR3 protein: CASSLRGMNTEAFF

D gene: -
clone size: -
J gene: TRBJ2-7
V gene: TRBV14
CDR3 DNA: TGTGCCTGGAGTGTAGACCACGTCTCCTACGAGCAGTACTTC
CDR3 protein: CAWSVDHVSYEQYF